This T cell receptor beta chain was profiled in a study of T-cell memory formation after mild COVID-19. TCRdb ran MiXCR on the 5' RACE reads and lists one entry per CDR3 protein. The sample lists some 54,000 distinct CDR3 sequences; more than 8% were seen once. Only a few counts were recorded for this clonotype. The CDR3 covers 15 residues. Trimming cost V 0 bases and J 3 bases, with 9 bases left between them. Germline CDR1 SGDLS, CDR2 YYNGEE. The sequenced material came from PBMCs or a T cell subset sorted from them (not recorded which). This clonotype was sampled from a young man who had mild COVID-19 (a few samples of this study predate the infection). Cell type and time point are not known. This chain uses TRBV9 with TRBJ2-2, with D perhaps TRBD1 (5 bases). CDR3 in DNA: TGTGCCAGCAGCGTAGATCAGGGTTACACCGGGGAGCTGTTTTTT. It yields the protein CASSVDQGYTGELFF.